This T cell receptor beta chain was recovered during a study of T cells in Graves' hyperthyroidism and ophthalmopathy. Study details: At the time of initial diagnosis and before any treatment, peripheral blood was collected. Study results and limitations: Separating ophthalmopathy from stable hyperthyroidism was achieved by a 13 V-J model.

The TCR beta CDR3 regions underwent amplification using RNA transcripts as the source. A set of HTBI primers served as the primers for a first-round RT-PCR of the TCR CDR3. TCRdb passed the multiplex PCR reads through MiXCR, listing each CDR3 protein once. The data show fewer than 450,000 distinct CDR3 sequences, around an eighth seen once. Germline V gene lookup returns CDR1 LNHDA and CDR2 SQIVND (reference sequence). V lost 6 bases and J 1 base, leaving 13 bases between the germline ends. CDR3 length equals 15 residues. On this clonotype itself: Its specificity is not known.

Clinicians diagnosed patients from clinical symptoms, serum thyroxine and TRAb, thyroid ultrasound and orbital computed tomography. This TCR was recovered from a man aged 50 to 59 with Graves' ophthalmopathy. Sequencing used blood. J is TRBJ1-3 and V is TRBV19; perhaps TRBD1 as D (6 bases). This CDR3 reads CASRGRGGSGNTIYF. The CDR3 DNA is TGTGCCAGTAGGGGCAGGGGCGGATCTGGAAACACCATATATTTT.